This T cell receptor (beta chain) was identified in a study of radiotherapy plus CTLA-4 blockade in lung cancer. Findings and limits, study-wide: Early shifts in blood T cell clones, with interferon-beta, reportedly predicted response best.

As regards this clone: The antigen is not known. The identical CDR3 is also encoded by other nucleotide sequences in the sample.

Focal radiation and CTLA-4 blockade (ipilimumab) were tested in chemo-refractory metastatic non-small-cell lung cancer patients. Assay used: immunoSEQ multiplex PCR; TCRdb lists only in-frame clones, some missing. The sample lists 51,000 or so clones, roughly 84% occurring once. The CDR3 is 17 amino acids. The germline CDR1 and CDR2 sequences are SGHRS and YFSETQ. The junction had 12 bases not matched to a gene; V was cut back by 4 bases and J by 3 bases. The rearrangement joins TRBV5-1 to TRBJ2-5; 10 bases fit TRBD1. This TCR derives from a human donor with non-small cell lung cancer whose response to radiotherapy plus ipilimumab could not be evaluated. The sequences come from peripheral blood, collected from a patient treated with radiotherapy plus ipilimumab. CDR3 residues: CASSKGQGPDIKETQYF. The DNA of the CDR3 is TGCGCCAGCAGCAAGGGACAGGGGCCTGATATAAAAGAGACCCAGTACTTC.